Shown below are 18 T cell receptor beta chains from a single sample sequenced in a study of cytomegalovirus exposure and HLA in healthy donors. Amplification used 60 Vbeta primers and 13 Jbeta primers. The assay was immunoSEQ multiplex PCR, and TCRdb's table has in-frame clones only and misses some. The sample has about 110,000 clones; approximately 70% are singletons. The sequencing sample was made of PBMCs. Source of these receptors: a man aged 25-45 years in good health and CMV-seronegative.

This clone was picked up a small number of times. V and J are TRBV9 and TRBJ2-1; D is possibly TRBD2 (6 bases). From germline, CDR1 is SGDLS and CDR2 YYNGEE. This CDR3 spans 16 amino acids. V was trimmed by 4 bases and J by 4 bases, leaving 18 bases between them. The CDR3 reads CASSPGFGRSYNEQFF. Written as DNA, the CDR3 is TGTGCCAGCAGCCCGGGGTTCGGGAGATCTTACAATGAGCAGTTCTTC.

As concerns this clone: The same CDR3 can be traced to other DNA sequences in this sample. This sequence joins TRBV28 and TRBJ1-5, with 8 positions matching TRBD1. Germline loops: CDR1 MDHEN, CDR2 SYDVKM. This CDR3 is 14 amino acids long. V lost 6 bases to trimming and J lost 2 bases; unmatched junction nucleotides: 3. The CDR3 region is CASRTGAGNQPQHF. The DNA of the CDR3 is TGTGCCAGCAGGACAGGGGCCGGCAATCAGCCCCAGCATTTT.

The CDR3 loop is CASSSTVSNQPQHF. In DNA, the CDR3 is TGTGCCAGCAGCAGCACAGTTAGCAATCAGCCCCAGCATTTT. This rearrangement joins TRBV7-8 to TRBJ1-5; D ambiguous. This CDR3 has 14 amino acids. The germline CDR1 and CDR2 sequences are SGHVS and FQNEAQ. Trimming left V 5 bases short and J 0 bases short, with 8 bases between.

J is TRBJ1-5 and V is TRBV28; D gene uncertain. Trimming pared 5 bases from V and 1 base from J, leaving 21 bases between. The CDR3 spans 18 residues. CDR1 and CDR2 (germline): MDHEN, SYDVKM. The CDR3 reads CASSALGQRVLSNQPQHF. DNA for the CDR3: TGTGCCAGCAGTGCCCTCGGGCAGAGGGTATTAAGCAATCAGCCCCAGCATTTT.

The genes are TRBV18 and TRBJ1-6, with D hard to call. Per germline, CDR1 KGHSH and CDR2 LQKENI. The V end was cut by 5 bases, the J end by 5 bases, with 13 bases between. CDR3 length: 15 amino acids. The CDR3 nucleotides read TGTGCCAGCTCAAGTGGGCTGGATCATAATTCACCCCTCCACTTT. It yields the protein CASSSGLDHNSPLHF. The full variable domain, with the rest looked up from reference TRBV18 and TRBJ1-6, is NAGVMQNPRHLVRRRGQEARLRCSPMKGHSHVYWYRQLPEEGLKFMVYLQKENIIDESGMPKERFSAEFPKEGPSILRIQQVVRGDSAAYFCASSSGLDHNSPLHFGNGTRLTVT.

This clone occurred once. The chain recombines TRBV28 with TRBJ1-4; D unresolved. V shed 1 base and J shed 3 bases, with 6 bases lying between them. Germline-derived CDR1 and CDR2 are MDHEN and SYDVKM. CDR3 size: 14 residues. The CDR3 loop reads CASSLSGSNEKLFF. The CDR3 DNA is TGTGCCAGCAGTTTATCGGGATCTAATGAAAAACTGTTTTTT.

The V gene is TRBV5-5, the J gene TRBJ2-7; 7 nucleotides line up with TRBD2. V lost 5 bases to trimming and J lost 6 bases; unmatched junction nucleotides: 14. The CDR3 is made up of 15 amino acids. The germline V gene encodes CDR1 SGHKS and CDR2 YYEKEE (reference sequence). The CDR3: CASSYTGTGGSEQYF. The CDR3 DNA follows: TGTGCCAGCAGTTATACAGGTACGGGGGGTTCCGAGCAGTACTTC. The full variable domain, with the rest looked up from reference TRBV5-5 and TRBJ2-7, is DAGVTQSPTHLIKTRGQQVTLRCSPISGHKSVSWYQQVLGQGPQFIFQYYEKEERGRGNFPDRFSARQFPNYSSELNVNALLLGDSALYLCASSYTGTGGSEQYFGPGTRLTVT.

CDR3 sequence reads: CASSLGFATQETQYF. Here the CDR3 DNA reads TGTGCCAGCAGCTTGGGGTTTGCAACTCAAGAGACCCAGTACTTC. The V call is TRBV5-4, the J call TRBJ2-5; D call uncertain. The CDR3 is 15 residues long. Germline CDR1 is SGHNT and CDR2 is YYREEE (reference sequence). The V and J ends lost 0 bases and 2 bases respectively, with 11 bases between them.

There are a few counts of this clone. V is TRBV6-5 and J is TRBJ1-1, with TRBD1 matching 9 bases. Germline V lookup: CDR1 MNHEY, CDR2 SVGAGI. V trimming: 6 bases; J trimming: 4 bases; junction bases outside the gene matches: 6. This CDR3 has 14 residues. The CDR3 DNA reads TGTGCCAGCAGACGAACAGGGGGCCGCACTGAAGCTTTCTTT. Translation: CASRRTGGRTEAFF.

The table lists this clone with a few counts. The CDR3 sequence: CASSVQGGNYGYTF. Here the CDR3 DNA reads TGTGCCAGCAGTGTACAGGGGGGGAACTATGGCTACACCTTC. The chain combines TRBV2 with TRBJ1-2; 8 nucleotides line up with TRBD1. The CDR3 has 14 residues. V was pared by 4 bases and J by 2 bases, with 3 bases of the junction left unmatched. The germline V gene has CDR1 SNHLY and CDR2 FYNNEI.

The rearrangement joins TRBV4-3 to TRBJ2-5; 9 nucleotides agree with TRBD2. Losses at the gene ends were 0 bases for V and 5 bases for J; bases not matched to a gene: 10. Germline CDR1 and CDR2: LGHNA and YSLEER. The CDR3 contains 17 residues. The DNA of the CDR3 is TGCGCCAGCAGCCAAGATACCGGACTAGCGAGTTCGGAGACCCAGTACTTC. As protein: CASSQDTGLASSETQYF.

Details on this clone: Its ends do not fully match the called genes, so a read error is possible. Other DNA variants within this sample encode the same CDR3. The V gene is TRBV6-6, the J gene TRBJ2-7; TRBD2 agrees at 7 bases. The CDR3 loop spans 15 amino acids. CDR1 and CDR2 from the germline V gene are MNHNY and SVGAGI (reference sequence). The CDR3 loop is CASSYGGTPPHEQYF. The CDR3 DNA reads TGCGCCAGCAGTTACGGGGGGACTCCGCCCCACGAGCAGTACTTC.

V is TRBV27 and J is TRBJ2-1, with TRBD1 as a possible D gene (5 bases). The V end lost 2 bases, the J end lost 6 bases, and 11 bases lay between the germline ends. CDR1 MNHEY and CDR2 SMNVEV come from the germline V gene (reference sequence). The CDR3 has 14 amino acids. CDR3 loop: CASSLDRQINEQFF. DNA for the CDR3: TGTGCCAGCAGTTTAGACCGACAGATCAATGAGCAGTTCTTC.

V is TRBV2 and J is TRBJ2-7; 11 bases map to TRBD2. The CDR3 length is 16 residues. Per germline, CDR1 SNHLY and CDR2 FYNNEI. The J segment lost 6 bases and the V segment lost 5 bases, leaving 12 bases of the junction unmatched. CDR3 nucleotide sequence: TGTGCCAGCAGTCCTCTAGCGGGAGGCCTCTCGGGCGAGCAGTACTTC. Its translation is CASSPLAGGLSGEQYF. The variable domain in full, with the rest retrieved from reference TRBV2 and TRBJ2-7, is EPEVTQTPSHQVTQMGQEVILRCVPISNHLYFYWYRQILGQKVEFLVSFYNNEISEKSEIFDDQFSVERPDGSNFTLKIRSTKLEDSAMYFCASSPLAGGLSGEQYFGPGTRLTVT.

CDR3 nucleotide sequence: TGTGCCAGTAAGTCAGGGGGAGGAAGAAAAGAGACCCAGTACTTC. Its translation: CASKSGGGRKETQYF. The chain couples TRBV19 to TRBJ2-5; D is perhaps TRBD1 (7 bases). Germline V gives CDR1 LNHDA, CDR2 SQIVND (reference sequence). The CDR3 totals 15 residues. Between the trimmed V and J ends, which lost 7 bases and 3 bases, there was a span of 18 bases. The full variable domain, completed using reference TRBV19 and TRBJ2-5, is DGGITQSPKYLFRKEGQNVTLSCEQNLNHDAMYWYRQDPGQGLRLIYYSQIVNDFQKGDIAEGYSVSREKKESFPLTVTSAQKNPTAFYLCASKSGGGRKETQYFGPGTRLLVL.

This sequence joins TRBV6-5 and TRBJ2-1; 12 positions match TRBD2. Losses at the gene ends were 2 bases for V and 9 bases for J; bases not matched to a gene: 2. The germline V gene has CDR1 MNHEY and CDR2 SVGAGI. This CDR3 is 14 amino acids long. Here the CDR3 DNA reads TGTGCCAGCAGTTACGGGGGACTAGCGGGTGAGCAGTTCTTC. Residues: CASSYGGLAGEQFF.

V is TRBV2 and J is TRBJ2-1; 11 bases match TRBD2. The germline V gene encodes CDR1 SNHLY and CDR2 FYNNEI. With V trimmed by 6 bases and J by 6 bases, 1 base remained unmatched. This CDR3 spans 13 amino acids. For the CDR3, the DNA is TGTGCCAGCAGCACTAGCGGGAGCAATGAGCAGTTCTTC. It translates to CASSTSGSNEQFF.

This chain joins TRBV7-2 and TRBJ2-7; D is unclear. CDR1 is SGHTA and CDR2 is FQGNSA in the germline V gene. The CDR3 runs to 13 residues. The germline V and J ends were trimmed by 4 bases and 1 base, with 8 bases remaining between them. The CDR3 region has the DNA TGTGCCAGCAGCTCGTCCAGGTCCTACGAGCAGTACTTC. Encoded protein: CASSSSRSYEQYF.